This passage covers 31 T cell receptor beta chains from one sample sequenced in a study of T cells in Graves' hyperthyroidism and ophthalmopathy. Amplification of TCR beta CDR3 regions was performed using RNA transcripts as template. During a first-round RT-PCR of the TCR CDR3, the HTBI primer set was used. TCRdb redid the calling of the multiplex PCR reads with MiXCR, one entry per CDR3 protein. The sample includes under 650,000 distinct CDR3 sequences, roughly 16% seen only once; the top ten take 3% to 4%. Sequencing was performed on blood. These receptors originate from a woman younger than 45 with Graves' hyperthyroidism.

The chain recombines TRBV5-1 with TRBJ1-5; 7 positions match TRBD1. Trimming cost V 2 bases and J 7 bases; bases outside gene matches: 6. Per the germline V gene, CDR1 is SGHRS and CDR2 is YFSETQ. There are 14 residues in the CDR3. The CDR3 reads CASSFSGGGQPQHF. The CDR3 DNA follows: TGCGCCAGCAGCTTTTCAGGGGGTGGACAGCCCCAGCATTTT.

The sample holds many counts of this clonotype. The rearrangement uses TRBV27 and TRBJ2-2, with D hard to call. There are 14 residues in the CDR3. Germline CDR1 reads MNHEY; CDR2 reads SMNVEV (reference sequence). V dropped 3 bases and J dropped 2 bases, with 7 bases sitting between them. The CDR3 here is CASSFSANTGELFF. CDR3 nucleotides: TGTGCCAGCAGTTTCTCCGCAAACACCGGGGAGCTGTTTTTT.

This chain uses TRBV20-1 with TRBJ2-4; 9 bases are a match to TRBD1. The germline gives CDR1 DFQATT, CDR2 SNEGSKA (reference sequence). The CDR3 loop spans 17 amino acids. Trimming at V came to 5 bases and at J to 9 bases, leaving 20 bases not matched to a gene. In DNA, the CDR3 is TGCAGTGCTTCCGAGACCCCCGGGACAGGGCTTCAGGTCATTCAGTACTTC. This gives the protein CSASETPGTGLQVIQYF.

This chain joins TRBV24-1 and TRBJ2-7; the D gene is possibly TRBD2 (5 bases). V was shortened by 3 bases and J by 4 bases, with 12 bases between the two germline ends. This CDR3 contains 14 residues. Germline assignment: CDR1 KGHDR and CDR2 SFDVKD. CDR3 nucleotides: TGTGCCACCAGTGATCCCGCCCGCGGGTACGAGCAGTACTTC. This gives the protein CATSDPARGYEQYF.

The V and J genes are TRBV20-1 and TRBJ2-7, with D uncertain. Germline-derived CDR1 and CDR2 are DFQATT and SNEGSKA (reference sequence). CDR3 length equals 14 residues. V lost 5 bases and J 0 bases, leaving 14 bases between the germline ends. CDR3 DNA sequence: TGCAGTGCTGGCGACTGGGCTATCTCCTACGAGCAGTACTTC. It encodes CSAGDWAISYEQYF.

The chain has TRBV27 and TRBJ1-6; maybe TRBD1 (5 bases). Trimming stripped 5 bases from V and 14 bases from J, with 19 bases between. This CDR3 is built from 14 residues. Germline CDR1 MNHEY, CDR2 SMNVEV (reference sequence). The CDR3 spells CASSQGALVRTLHF. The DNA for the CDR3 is TGTGCCAGCAGTCAAGGGGCCCTTGTTAGGACCCTCCACTTT.

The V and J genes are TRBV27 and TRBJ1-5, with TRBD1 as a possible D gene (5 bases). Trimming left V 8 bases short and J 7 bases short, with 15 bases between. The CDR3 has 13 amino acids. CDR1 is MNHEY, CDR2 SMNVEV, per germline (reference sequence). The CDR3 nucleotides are TGTGCCAGCGCTTCGGGGCATGGACAGCCCCAGCATTTT. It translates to CASASGHGQPQHF.

CDR3 in amino acids: CASTLDRETHNEQFF. In DNA, the CDR3 is TGTGCCAGCACCCTAGACAGGGAAACCCACAATGAGCAGTTCTTC. This rearrangement joins TRBV12-3 or TRBV12-4 to TRBJ2-1; 7 bases align to TRBD1. CDR3 size: 15 residues. V shed 7 bases, J shed 5 bases, and the junction held 11 bases outside the gene matches.

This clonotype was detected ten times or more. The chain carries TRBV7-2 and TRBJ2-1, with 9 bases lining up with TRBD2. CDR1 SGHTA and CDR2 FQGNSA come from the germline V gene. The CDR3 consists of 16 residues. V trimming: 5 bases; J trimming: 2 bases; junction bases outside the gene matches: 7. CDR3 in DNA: TGTGCCAGCAGCACCGTTAGCGGGAGAACCTACAATGAGCAGTTCTTC. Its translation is CASSTVSGRTYNEQFF. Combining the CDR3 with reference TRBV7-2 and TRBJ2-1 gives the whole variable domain GAGVSQSPSNKVTEKGKDVELRCDPISGHTALYWYRQSLGQGLEFLIYFQGNSAPDKSGLPSDRFSAERTGGSVSTLTIQRTQQEDSAVYLCASSTVSGRTYNEQFFGPGTRLTVL.

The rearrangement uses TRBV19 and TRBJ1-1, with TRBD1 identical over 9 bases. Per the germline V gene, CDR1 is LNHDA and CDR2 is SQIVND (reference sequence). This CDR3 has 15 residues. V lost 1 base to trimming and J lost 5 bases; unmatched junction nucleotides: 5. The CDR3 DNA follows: TGTGCCAGTAGTATAGGGGGGACAGGGTTGACTGAAGCTTTCTTT. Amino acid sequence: CASSIGGTGLTEAFF.

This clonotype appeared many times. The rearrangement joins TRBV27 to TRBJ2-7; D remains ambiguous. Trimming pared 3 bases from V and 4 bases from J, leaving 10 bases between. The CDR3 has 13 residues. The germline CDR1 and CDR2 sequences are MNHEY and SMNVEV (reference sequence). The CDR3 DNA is TGTGCCAGCAGTTTTTCCCCCACTTACGAGCAGTACTTC. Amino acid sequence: CASSFSPTYEQYF.

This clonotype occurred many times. The CDR3 reads CSARDPSSPYNEQFF. CDR3 coding DNA: TGCAGTGCTAGAGATCCAAGTTCCCCCTACAATGAGCAGTTCTTC. The chain couples TRBV20-1 to TRBJ2-1, with D unclear. Trimming took off 0 bases at V and 2 bases at J, with 11 bases between the two ends. CDR3 length: 15 residues. Germline CDR1 DFQATT, CDR2 SNEGSKA (reference sequence).

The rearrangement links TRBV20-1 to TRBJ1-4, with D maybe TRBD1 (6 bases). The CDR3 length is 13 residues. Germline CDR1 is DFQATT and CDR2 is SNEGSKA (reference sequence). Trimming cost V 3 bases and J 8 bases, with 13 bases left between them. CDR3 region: CSAREGGKEKLFF. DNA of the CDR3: TGCAGTGCTAGGGAGGGGGGGAAGGAAAAACTGTTTTTT.

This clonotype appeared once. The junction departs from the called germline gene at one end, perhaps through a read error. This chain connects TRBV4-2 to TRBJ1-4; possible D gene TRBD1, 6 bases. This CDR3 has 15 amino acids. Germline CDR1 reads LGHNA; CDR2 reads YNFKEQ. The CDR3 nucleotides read TGTGCCAGCAGCCAAGAGGGGACATCTCATGAAAAACTGGTTTTT. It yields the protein CASSQEGTSHEKLVF.

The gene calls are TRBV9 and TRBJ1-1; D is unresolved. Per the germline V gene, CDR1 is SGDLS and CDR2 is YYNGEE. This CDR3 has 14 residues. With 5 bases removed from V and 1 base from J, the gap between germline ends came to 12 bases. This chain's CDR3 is CASRPHTTNTEAFF. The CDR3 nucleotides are TGTGCCAGCAGACCTCATACAACGAACACTGAAGCTTTCTTT.

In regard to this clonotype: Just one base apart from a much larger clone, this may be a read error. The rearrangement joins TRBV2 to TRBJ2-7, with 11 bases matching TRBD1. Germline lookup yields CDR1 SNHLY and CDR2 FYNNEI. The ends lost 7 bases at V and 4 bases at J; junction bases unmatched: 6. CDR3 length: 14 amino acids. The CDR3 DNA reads TGTGCCAGCAATGGACAGGGGGCGGGTTACGAGCAGTACTTC. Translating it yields CASNGQGAGYEQYF.

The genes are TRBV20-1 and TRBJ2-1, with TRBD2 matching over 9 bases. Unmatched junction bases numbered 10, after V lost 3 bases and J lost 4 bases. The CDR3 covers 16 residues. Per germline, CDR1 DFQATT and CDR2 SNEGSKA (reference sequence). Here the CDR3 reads CSASDSLAGHYNEQFF. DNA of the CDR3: TGCAGTGCTAGTGACTCACTAGCGGGTCATTACAATGAGCAGTTCTTC.

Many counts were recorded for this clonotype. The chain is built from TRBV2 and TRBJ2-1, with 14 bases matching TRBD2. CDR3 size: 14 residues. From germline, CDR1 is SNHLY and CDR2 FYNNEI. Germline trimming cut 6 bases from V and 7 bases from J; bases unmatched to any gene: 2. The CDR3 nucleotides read TGTGCCAGCAGGGGACTAGCGGGAGCTAATGAGCAGTTCTTC. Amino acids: CASRGLAGANEQFF.

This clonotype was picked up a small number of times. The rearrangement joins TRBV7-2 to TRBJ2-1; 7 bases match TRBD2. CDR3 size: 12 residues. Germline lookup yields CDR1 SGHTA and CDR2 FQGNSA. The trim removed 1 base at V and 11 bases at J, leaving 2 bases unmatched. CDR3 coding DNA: TGTGCCAGCAGCTTAGGAGGGACTAAGCAGTTCTTC. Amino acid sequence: CASSLGGTKQFF. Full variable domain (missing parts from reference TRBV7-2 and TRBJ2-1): GAGVSQSPSNKVTEKGKDVELRCDPISGHTALYWYRQSLGQGLEFLIYFQGNSAPDKSGLPSDRFSAERTGGSVSTLTIQRTQQEDSAVYLCASSLGGTKQFFGPGTRLTVL.

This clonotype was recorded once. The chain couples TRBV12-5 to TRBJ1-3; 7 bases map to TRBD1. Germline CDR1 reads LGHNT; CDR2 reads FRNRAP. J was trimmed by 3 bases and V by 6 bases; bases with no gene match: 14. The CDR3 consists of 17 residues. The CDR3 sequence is CASGSSRGGGHGNTIYF. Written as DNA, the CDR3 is TGTGCTAGTGGCTCCTCGCGAGGGGGCGGCCATGGAAACACCATATATTTT.

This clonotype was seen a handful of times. CDR3 protein: CATSDAGLGKGTDTQYF. Written as DNA, the CDR3 is TGTGCCACCAGTGACGCGGGACTCGGTAAAGGTACAGATACGCAGTATTTT. This chain links TRBV24-1 with TRBJ2-3, with D perhaps matching TRBD2 (6 bases). CDR3 length equals 17 residues. Per the germline V gene, CDR1 is KGHDR and CDR2 is SFDVKD. V shed 4 bases and J shed 3 bases, with 19 bases lying between them.

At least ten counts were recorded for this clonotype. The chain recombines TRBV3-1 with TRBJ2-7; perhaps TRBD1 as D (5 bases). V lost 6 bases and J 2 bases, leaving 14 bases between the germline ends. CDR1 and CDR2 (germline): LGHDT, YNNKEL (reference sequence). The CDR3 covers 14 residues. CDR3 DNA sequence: TGTGCCAGCAGAGATAGACAGAGCGCCTACGAGCAGTACTTC. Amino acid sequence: CASRDRQSAYEQYF.

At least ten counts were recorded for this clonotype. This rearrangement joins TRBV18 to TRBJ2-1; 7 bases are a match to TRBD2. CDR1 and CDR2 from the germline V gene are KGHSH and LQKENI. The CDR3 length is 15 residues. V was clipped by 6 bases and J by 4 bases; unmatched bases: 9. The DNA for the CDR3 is TGTGCCAGCTCCATCTCTAGCGGCCCTTACAATGAGCAGTTCTTC. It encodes CASSISSGPYNEQFF.

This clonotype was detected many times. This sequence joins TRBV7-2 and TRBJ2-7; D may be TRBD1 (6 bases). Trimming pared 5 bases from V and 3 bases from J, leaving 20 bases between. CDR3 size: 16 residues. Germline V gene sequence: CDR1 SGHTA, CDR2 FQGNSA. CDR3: CASSPPRTRRGYEQYF. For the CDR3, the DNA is TGTGCCAGCAGCCCACCCCGGACCCGCAGGGGCTACGAGCAGTACTTC.

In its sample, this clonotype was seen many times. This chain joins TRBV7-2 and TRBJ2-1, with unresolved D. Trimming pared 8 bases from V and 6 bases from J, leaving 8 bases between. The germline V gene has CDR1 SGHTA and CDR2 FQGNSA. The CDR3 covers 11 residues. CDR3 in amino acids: CASAFGNEQFF. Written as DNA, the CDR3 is TGTGCCAGCGCTTTTGGCAATGAGCAGTTCTTC.

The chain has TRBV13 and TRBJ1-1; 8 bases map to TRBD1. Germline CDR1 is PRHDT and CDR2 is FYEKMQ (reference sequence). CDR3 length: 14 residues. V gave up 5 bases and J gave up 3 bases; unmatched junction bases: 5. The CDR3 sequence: CASSATGADTEAFF. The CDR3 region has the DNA TGTGCCAGCAGCGCGACAGGGGCCGACACTGAAGCTTTCTTT.

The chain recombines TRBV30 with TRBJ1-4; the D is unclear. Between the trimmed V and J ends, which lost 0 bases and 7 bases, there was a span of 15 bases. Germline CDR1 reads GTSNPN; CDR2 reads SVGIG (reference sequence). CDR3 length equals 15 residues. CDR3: CAWSVGRHLREKLFF. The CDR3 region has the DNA TGTGCCTGGAGTGTAGGCCGACATCTCCGTGAAAAACTGTTTTTT.

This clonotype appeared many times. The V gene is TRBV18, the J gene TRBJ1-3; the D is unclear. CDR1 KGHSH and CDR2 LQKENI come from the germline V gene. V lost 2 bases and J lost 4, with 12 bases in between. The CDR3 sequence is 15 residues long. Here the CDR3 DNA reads TGTGCCAGCTCACCAGCGGGTCAAGGGGGAAACACCATATATTTT. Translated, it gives CASSPAGQGGNTIYF.

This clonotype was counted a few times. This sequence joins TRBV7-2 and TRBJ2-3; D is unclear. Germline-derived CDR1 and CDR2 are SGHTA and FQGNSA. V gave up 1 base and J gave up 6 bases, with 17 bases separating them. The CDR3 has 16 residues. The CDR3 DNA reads TGTGCCAGCAGCTTAGGAGGTTGCGGCTACTGGGATACGCAGTATTTT. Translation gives CASSLGGCGYWDTQYF.

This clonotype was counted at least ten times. The CDR3 coding sequence is TGTGCCAGCAGCTTGATTTCCCTGGGCCGCTCCTACGAGCAGTACTTC. Encoded protein: CASSLISLGRSYEQYF. J is TRBJ2-7 and V is TRBV5-5; D not certain. The CDR3 runs to 16 residues. Germline lookup yields CDR1 SGHKS and CDR2 YYEKEE (reference sequence). V was trimmed by 1 base and J by 0 bases, leaving 14 bases between them.

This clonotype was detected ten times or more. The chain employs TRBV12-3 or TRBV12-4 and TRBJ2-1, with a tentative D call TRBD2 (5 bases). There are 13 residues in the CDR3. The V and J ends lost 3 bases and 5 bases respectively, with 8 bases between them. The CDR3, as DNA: TGTGCCAGCAGTTTCACTAGTAACAATGAGCAGTTCTTC. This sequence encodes CASSFTSNNEQFF.